This T cell receptor (beta chain) was sequenced for a study of T cell responses to AZD1222 COVID-19 vaccine. Trimming pared 3 bases from V and 2 bases from J, leaving 10 bases between. The CDR3 runs to 14 residues. The germline CDR1 and CDR2 sequences are KGHDR and SFDVKD. Libraries were prepared by immunoSEQ multiplex PCR; TCRdb keeps only in-frame clonotypes and omits some of them. The sample includes roughly 130,000 clones, about 92% seen only once; the top ten take around 3%. Study results and limitations: Epitopes outside B.1.351 and B.1.1.7 mutated regions reportedly drew nearly half of spike TCRs. The study identified only a handful of AZD1222 recipients as seropositive at baseline. A mostly white British donor set with more females was recruited, and clonal diversity was possibly underestimated.

This clone was recorded a few times. What it binds is not known. Sequenced material: peripheral blood, taken on day 0 of AZD1222 vaccination. This rearrangement joins TRBV24-1 to TRBJ2-7, with D tentatively TRBD1 (5 bases). The source is an adult in good health. The CDR3 here is CATSDPDSPYEQYF. The CDR3 nucleotides read TGTGCCACCAGTGATCCCGACAGTCCCTACGAGCAGTACTTC.